The 30 T cell receptor beta chains presented below share a single source sample, sequenced in a study of blood T cell repertoires in COVID-19. The table came from immunoSEQ multiplex PCR; TCRdb's copy has only in-frame clones and leaves some out. The profile shows more than 150,000 clones, about 88% of them singletons. Specimen: peripheral blood. Receptors originate from a man under 40 with active or convalescent COVID-19.

The chain is built from TRBV3-1 (or the pseudogene TRBV3-2) and TRBJ2-6; D is unclear. This CDR3 is 16 amino acids long. Germline V gene sequence: CDR1 LGHDT, CDR2 YNNKEL (reference sequence). V was cut by 5 bases and J by 4 bases, with 15 bases left in between. The CDR3 coding sequence is TGTGCCAGCAGCGCCAGGTTCTCATCCGGGGCCAACGTCCTGACTTTC. It specifies CASSARFSSGANVLTF.

V gene TRBV25-1 combines with J gene TRBJ1-1; 7 positions agree with TRBD1. The trim removed 6 bases at V and 8 bases at J, leaving 9 bases unmatched. The germline CDR1 and CDR2 sequences are MGHDK and SYGVNS. This CDR3 has 13 amino acids. Written as DNA, the CDR3 is TGTGCCAGCAGAGGCCGACAGGGACCCGAAGCTTTCTTT. Translation: CASRGRQGPEAFF.

CDR3 nucleotides: TGCGCCAGCAGCTTGGGGACAGCTGGAAACACCATATATTTT. It yields the protein CASSLGTAGNTIYF. The chain couples TRBV5-1 to TRBJ1-3, with a tentative D call TRBD1 (6 bases). The V and J ends lost 0 bases and 2 bases respectively, with 6 bases between them. Germline lookup yields CDR1 SGHRS and CDR2 YFSETQ. This CDR3 is 14 amino acids long.

This clone appeared a single time. This chain joins TRBV11-2 and TRBJ1-2; maybe TRBD1 (6 bases). Trimming stripped 4 bases from V and 4 bases from J, with 10 bases between. In germline, CDR1 is SGHAT, CDR2 FQNNGV. The CDR3 is 13 amino acids. The CDR3 DNA is TGTGCCAGCAGCTGGGTAGGGGGCTATGGCTACACCTTC. Amino acids: CASSWVGGYGYTF.

The chain employs TRBV18 and TRBJ1-5; a possible D gene is TRBD1 (6 bases). Germline V gene lookup returns CDR1 KGHSH and CDR2 LQKENI. The CDR3 loop spans 16 amino acids. The V and J ends lost 2 bases and 7 bases respectively, with 18 bases between them. DNA of the CDR3: TGTGCCAGCTCACCATCGGGAGGGGGAACGGCACAGCCCCAGCATTTT. It yields the protein CASSPSGGGTAQPQHF.

The chain combines TRBV9 with TRBJ2-7; TRBD1 aligns across 8 bases. In germline, CDR1 is SGDLS, CDR2 YYNGEE. The CDR3 sequence is 15 residues long. V dropped 0 bases and J dropped 3; count of bases not matched to a gene: 5. The CDR3 region is CASSVAIGTGYEQYF. The CDR3 coding sequence is TGTGCCAGCAGCGTAGCTATCGGGACAGGCTACGAGCAGTACTTC.

The chain carries TRBV5-4 and TRBJ2-2; 7 bases agree with TRBD1. Germline assignment: CDR1 SGHNT and CDR2 YYREEE (reference sequence). The CDR3 covers 15 residues. The V gene end was trimmed by 0 bases and the J gene end by 4 bases; junction bases not matched to a gene: 3. This CDR3 is CASSLVAGGTGELFF. In DNA form, the CDR3 reads TGTGCCAGCAGCTTGGTGGCAGGGGGCACCGGGGAGCTGTTTTTT.

The chain is built from TRBV5-1 and TRBJ1-6, with 7 positions matching TRBD1. The CDR3 consists of 15 residues. Germline-derived CDR1 and CDR2 are SGHRS and YFSETQ. The junction had 9 bases not matched to a gene; V was cut back by 3 bases and J by 9 bases. CDR3 in DNA: TGCGCCAGCAGCTCTATAGACAGGGACGCTTCACCCCTCCACTTT. Its protein product is CASSSIDRDASPLHF.

This chain links TRBV2 with TRBJ2-1, with D perhaps matching TRBD1 (6 bases). This CDR3 has 12 residues. The germline gives CDR1 SNHLY, CDR2 FYNNEI. V was trimmed by 7 bases and J by 7 bases, leaving 11 bases between them. For the CDR3, the DNA is TGTGCCAGCAATAGGGGGTTGAATGAGCAGTTCTTC. The encoded protein is CASNRGLNEQFF.

The chain uses TRBV11-2 and TRBJ2-3, with a tentative D call TRBD1 (5 bases). CDR3 length: 17 residues. V shed 2 bases and J shed 2 bases, with 17 bases lying between them. Germline loops: CDR1 SGHAT, CDR2 FQNNGV. CDR3 protein: CASSLLMGQVNTDTQYF. In DNA, the CDR3 is TGTGCCAGCAGCTTACTAATGGGGCAGGTCAACACAGATACGCAGTATTTT.

This chain joins TRBV12-5 and TRBJ1-2, with a tentative D call TRBD1 (6 bases). This CDR3 has 16 residues. Germline loops: CDR1 LGHNT, CDR2 FRNRAP. The V end lost 1 base, the J end lost 1 base, and 13 bases lay between the germline ends. The CDR3 here is CASGLAPTGINYGYTF. CDR3 nucleotides: TGTGCTAGTGGTTTGGCACCGACAGGTATTAACTATGGCTACACCTTC.

J is TRBJ2-3 and V is TRBV15, with 10 bases identical to TRBD2. Germline CDR1 LNHNV, CDR2 YYDKDF (reference sequence). V was clipped by 0 bases and J by 5 bases; unmatched bases: 5. The CDR3 runs 16 residues. In DNA form, the CDR3 reads TGTGCCACCAGCAGAGACCGTCTAGCGGGGGAAGATACGCAGTATTTT. It specifies CATSRDRLAGEDTQYF.

The rearrangement uses TRBV4-1 and TRBJ1-5; D is perhaps TRBD1 (6 bases). In germline, CDR1 is MGHRA, CDR2 YSYEKL. The V end lost 0 bases, the J end lost 7 bases, and 13 bases lay between the germline ends. This CDR3 has 15 amino acids. The DNA for the CDR3 is TGCGCCAGCAGCCAAGAAGGGGGGGGGCGGCAGCCCCAGCATTTT. Amino acids: CASSQEGGGRQPQHF.

This chain connects TRBV11-2 to TRBJ2-1; D is possibly TRBD2 (5 bases). This CDR3 has 15 residues. V was pared by 1 base and J by 9 bases, with 16 bases between. Looked up from germline, CDR1 is SGHAT and CDR2 is FQNNGV. The CDR3, as DNA: TGTGCCAGCAGCTTAGGCCCTCCCGGGAATGGTGAGCAGTTCTTC. This encodes CASSLGPPGNGEQFF.

This chain joins TRBV11-1 and TRBJ2-5; D might be TRBD1 (6 bases). This CDR3 is built from 13 residues. V dropped 3 bases and J dropped 5 bases, with 10 bases sitting between them. Per germline, CDR1 SGHAT and CDR2 FQDESV (reference sequence). This CDR3 reads CASSLDSRETQYF. Here the CDR3 DNA reads TGTGCCAGCAGCTTGGACAGCCGGGAGACCCAGTACTTC.

The chain uses TRBV19 and TRBJ1-4; D call uncertain. With 6 bases removed from V and 2 bases from J, the gap between germline ends came to 13 bases. There are 15 residues in the CDR3. CDR1 and CDR2 (germline): LNHDA, SQIVND (reference sequence). CDR3 sequence: CASRGSERTNEKLFF. In DNA form, the CDR3 reads TGTGCCAGTAGGGGTAGCGAGAGGACTAATGAAAAACTGTTTTTT.

The CDR3 protein is CASSDKLPGQGSDSPLHF. The CDR3 bases are TGTGCCAGCAGCGACAAACTACCGGGACAGGGGAGCGATTCACCCCTCCACTTT. The chain is built from TRBV9 and TRBJ1-6; TRBD1 aligns across 10 bases. There are 18 residues in the CDR3. Germline assignment: CDR1 SGDLS and CDR2 YYNGEE. Trimming cost V 3 bases and J 8 bases; bases outside gene matches: 14.

The chain links TRBV6-5 to TRBJ1-1; D is unresolved. The CDR3 length is 13 residues. Germline V gene lookup returns CDR1 MNHEY and CDR2 SVGAGI. Trimming removed 7 bases at V and 8 bases at J, with 17 bases between. As DNA, the CDR3 is TGTGCCAGCACCACTGGTGGGCGCTTGGAAGCTTTCTTT. Translated, it gives CASTTGGRLEAFF.

V usage is TRBV10-2 and J usage is TRBJ1-5; possibly TRBD1 for D (5 bases). The CDR3 consists of 13 residues. Germline CDR1 WSHSY, CDR2 SAAADI. The germline V and J ends were trimmed by 4 bases and 5 bases, with 9 bases remaining between them. CDR3 coding DNA: TGCGCCAGCAGTGCCGGGGGACATCAGCCCCAGCATTTT. Translating gives CASSAGGHQPQHF.

The V gene is TRBV15, the J gene TRBJ2-5, with D tentatively TRBD1 (7 bases). The V gene's germline CDR1 is LNHNV and CDR2 YYDKDF (reference sequence). The CDR3 runs 17 residues. V was clipped by 3 bases and J by 5 bases, with 22 bases between them. The CDR3 sequence: CATSRLTGSRGRETQYF. The CDR3 DNA reads as TGTGCCACCAGCAGGCTCACAGGTTCCAGGGGGAGGGAGACCCAGTACTTC.

This clone was observed a handful of times. V and J are TRBV30 and TRBJ1-3; D gene ambiguous. The CDR3 has 12 residues. Germline loops: CDR1 GTSNPN, CDR2 SVGIG (reference sequence). V was shortened by 8 bases and J by 0 bases, with 8 bases between the two germline ends. For the CDR3, the DNA is TGTGCCGGCGGAGACTCTGGAAACACCATATATTTT. Translating gives CAGGDSGNTIYF.

The J gene is TRBJ1-2, the V gene TRBV15; maybe TRBD1 (6 bases). Trimming took 1 base from V and 2 from J, leaving 11 bases between them. CDR3 length equals 15 residues. Germline CDR1 and CDR2: LNHNV and YYDKDF (reference sequence). DNA for the CDR3: TGTGCCACCAGCAGAGGCAGGGGACAAAACTATGGCTACACCTTC. Its translation: CATSRGRGQNYGYTF.

The rearrangement uses TRBV11-2 and TRBJ1-1; TRBD1 is a possible D gene (6 bases). This CDR3 is built from 14 residues. The germline gives CDR1 SGHAT, CDR2 FQNNGV. Trimming took 0 bases from V and 7 from J, leaving 12 bases between them. Written as DNA, the CDR3 is TGTGCCAGCAGCTTAGAGAGGACAGCACTTGAAGCTTTCTTT. It yields the protein CASSLERTALEAFF. The full variable domain, completed using reference TRBV11-2 and TRBJ1-1, is EAGVAQSPRYKIIEKRQSVAFWCNPISGHATLYWYQQILGQGPKLLIQFQNNGVVDDSQLPKDRFSAERLKGVDSTLKIQPAKLEDSAVYLCASSLERTALEAFFGQGTRLTVV.

The chain joins TRBV24-1 to TRBJ2-2; 10 bases are shared with TRBD1. Germline V lookup: CDR1 KGHDR, CDR2 SFDVKD. The CDR3 sequence is 17 residues long. The V and J ends lost 1 base and 0 bases, in that order; junction bases with no gene match: 1. The CDR3 reads CATSDFGTGANTGELFF. Written as DNA, the CDR3 is TGTGCCACCAGTGATTTTGGGACAGGGGCGAACACCGGGGAGCTGTTTTTT.

The rearrangement links TRBV3-1 (or the pseudogene TRBV3-2) to TRBJ2-1; 9 positions match TRBD2. Trimming took 3 bases from V and 4 from J; bases not matched to a gene: 7. The CDR3 consists of 16 residues. The germline gives CDR1 LGHDT, CDR2 YNNKEL (reference sequence). The CDR3 region is CASSQMTSGQYNEQFF. In DNA, the CDR3 is TGTGCCAGCAGCCAGATGACTAGCGGACAGTACAATGAGCAGTTCTTC.

The chain employs TRBV5-1 and TRBJ2-4; D remains ambiguous. Trimming removed 0 bases at V and 8 bases at J, with 12 bases between. The germline CDR1 and CDR2 sequences are SGHRS and YFSETQ. The CDR3 has 14 residues. In DNA form, the CDR3 reads TGCGCCAGCAGCTTGGATTCGTCTCGAGACATTCAGTACTTC. It is translated as CASSLDSSRDIQYF.

The V gene is TRBV28, the J gene TRBJ2-7; D is unclear. Trimming removed 3 bases from V and 6 bases from J, with 6 bases in between. The CDR3 sequence is 11 residues long. The germline CDR1 and CDR2 sequences are MDHEN and SYDVKM. The CDR3, as DNA: TGTGCCAGCAGTTTCCCCTGCGAGCAGTACGTC. Translated: CASSFPCEQYV.

V is TRBV5-1 and J is TRBJ1-1; a weak D match, TRBD1 (5 bases). Deletions cut 1 base from V and 7 bases from J, with 23 bases between. The CDR3 runs to 17 residues. CDR1 is SGHRS and CDR2 is YFSETQ in the germline V gene. The CDR3 loop reads CASSLNDSWSYYYEAFF. The CDR3 region has the DNA TGCGCCAGCAGCTTGAATGACAGCTGGTCCTATTATTATGAAGCTTTCTTT. The entire variable domain, with the rest obtained from reference TRBV5-1 and TRBJ1-1, is as follows: KAGVTQTPRYLIKTRGQQVTLSCSPISGHRSVSWYQQTPGQGLQFLFEYFSETQRNKGNFPGRFSGRQFSNSRSEMNVSTLELGDSALYLCASSLNDSWSYYYEAFFGQGTRLTVV.

Only one count was recorded for this clone. This chain joins TRBV6-6 and TRBJ2-5; possibly TRBD1 for D (6 bases). V lost 3 bases, J lost 1 base, and 9 bases lay in between. The CDR3 extends over 14 amino acids. Germline-derived CDR1 and CDR2 are MNHNY and SVGAGI (reference sequence). Written as DNA, the CDR3 is TGTGCCAGCAGTTATTGGACAGTCCAAGAGACCCAGTACTTC. Encoded protein: CASSYWTVQETQYF.

The rearrangement links TRBV11-3 to TRBJ2-5, with TRBD2 matching over 13 bases. Germline CDR1 SGHNT, CDR2 YENEEA. The CDR3 is 15 residues long. V shed 4 bases, J shed 4 bases, and the junction held 3 bases outside the gene matches. CDR3 nucleotide sequence: TGTGCCAGCAGCTCCGGGACTAGCGGGACAGAGACCCAGTACTTC. Encoded protein: CASSSGTSGTETQYF.